This paragraph covers one TCR beta chain sequence. Its antigen remains unidentified. The sample is drawn from a study of shared clonotypes between healthy human individuals. Findings and caveats of the study: Compared with memory subsets, naive subsets generally had larger estimated richness.

TCRdb keeps only in-frame clones here, not all; method: immunoSEQ multiplex PCR. Among around 2,000,000 clones, about 93% were seen once, and the ten largest hold 1.5% to 2%. CD45RO-negative cells were positively selected for CCR7, leaving out terminally differentiated effector memory CD45RA+ cells. The germline V gene has CDR1 SNHLY and CDR2 FYNNEI. Trimming took 7 bases from V and 5 from J, leaving 9 bases between them. CDR3 size: 12 residues. This TCR was recovered from a man between 18 and 29 years old in good health. Some clones in this sample may be carry-over from other donors' samples. V is TRBV2 and J is TRBJ2-4; possible D gene TRBD2, 6 bases. Sequencing was carried out using naive CD8+ T cells from PBMCs. CDR3 coding DNA: TGTGCCAGCATGTGGGAGGAAAACATTCAGTACTTC. Protein: CASMWEENIQYF.